This paragraph reports one T cell receptor (beta chain). It lacks a known antigen. The sample holds no much larger clone one base away, and base qualities are not on file. The data are from a study of technical replicates of blood from several donors (dated by TCRdb to 2017 to 2019). Library preparation employed the immunoSEQ multiplex PCR assay. Here the immuneACCESS table is served through TCRdb, limited to in-frame sequences with V and J called. Missing clones are a known gap in these copies; in checked studies unresolved V genes cover under half, and the rest lacks a known reason. Present in this sample are roughly 59,000 clones, approximately 86% of which were seen just once. Together, the top ten hold 4% to 5.5% of the sample. From the germline V gene (reference sequence), CDR1 is MNHEY and CDR2 is SMNVEV. From the cysteine through the phenylalanine, the CDR3 covers 18 amino acids. CDR3 DNA only is kept here, 54 bases in frame from base 1. Trimming at the junction amounts to 2 bases on V and 0 bases on J, and the germline ends lie 16 bases apart.

Here the chain combines TRBV27 and TRBJ2-2, and TRBD1 may be the D gene, going by 5 matching bases. Sequenced material: PBMCs. This clonotype originated in a human donor in good health. Some clones in this sample may be carry-over from other donors' samples. CDR3 region: CASSLRGYGVTNTGELFF. The nucleotide sequence is TGTGCCAGCAGTTTAAGGGGATACGGAGTTACGAACACCGGGGAGCTGTTTTTT.